The following is a TCR beta chain sequence with its context. Its target is unknown. The source of the sample is a study of long-term antiretroviral therapy in people with HIV. The germline V gene has CDR1 SNHLY and CDR2 FYNNEI. This CDR3 comprises 13 residues. Deletions cut 6 bases from V and 8 bases from J, with 14 bases between. A v3.0 immunoSEQ assay was performed at survey level. The assay was immunoSEQ multiplex PCR, and TCRdb's table has in-frame clones only and misses some. The sample holds just over 35,000 clones; approximately 85% are singletons and the top ten take over 9.5%. Study findings and constraints: Data on ART adherence, viral resistance or therapy changes were unavailable. Clones that had undergone expansion before ART dominated the repertoire at all time points. Diversity rose after ART but stayed below transplant donor controls.

The specimen comprised unsorted PBMCs, sampled 2.2 years after starting antiretroviral therapy. V is TRBV2 and J is TRBJ2-1, with no clear D. The TCR sequence derives from a man younger than 30 with HIV. The CDR3 sequence is CASSSGTVHEQFF. As DNA, the CDR3 is TGTGCCAGCAGCTCGGGCACGGTCCATGAGCAGTTCTTC.